This TCR beta chain appears in the sequencing data of a study of Ad26.COV2.S vaccination and SARS-CoV-2 variants. General study results and limits: It was vaccine recipients, not placebo recipients, who had the higher spike-specific TCR breadth.

As to treatment: about 20 received Ad26.COV2.S at low or high dose, single or two shots; roughly 5 received placebo; per-sample allocation not given. Samples analyzed were those drawn on day 63 after the first vaccine or placebo injection. Concerning this clone: Its cognate antigen is unknown.

Produced via immunoSEQ multiplex PCR; TCRdb's table is partial and in-frame only. The table lists about 680,000 clones, more than 80% of them singletons. This CDR3 has 14 amino acids. CDR1 and CDR2 from the germline V gene are PRHDT and FYEKMQ (reference sequence). With 4 bases removed from V and 8 bases from J, the gap between germline ends came to 17 bases. This clonotype originated in a person aged 18 to 59 who received the Ad26.COV2.S COVID-19 vaccine or a placebo. This chain joins TRBV13 and TRBJ1-2; tentative D call: TRBD1 (6 bases). The input for sequencing was peripheral blood, taken in a trial of Ad26.COV2.S vaccine versus placebo. DNA of the CDR3: TGTGCCAGCAGCTCCAGGGGTTTGGGGGACGGCTACACCTTC. Its translation: CASSSRGLGDGYTF.